The 18 T cell receptor beta chains below were found in one sample sequenced in a study of OX40 agonist ivuxolimab in advanced cancers. Assay: immunoSEQ multiplex PCR; the TCRdb copy retains only in-frame clones and omits some. The sample yields 45,000 to 60,000 clones, 87% seen once. This specimen consisted of CD4+ or CD8+ T cells sorted from blood, obtained in a trial of the OX40 agonist ivuxolimab. The receptors derive from an adult with an advanced solid tumor such as melanoma, head and neck, liver or kidney cancer.

CDR3 residues: CASSQGMGYEQYF. The CDR3, as DNA: TGCGCCAGCAGCCAAGGTATGGGCTACGAGCAGTACTTC. The V call is TRBV4-1, the J call TRBJ2-7; no clear D. The CDR3 is 13 amino acids. The germline V gene encodes CDR1 MGHRA and CDR2 YSYEKL. Trimming removed 1 base from V and 3 bases from J, with 7 bases in between.

The table lists this clone with a count of one. The rearrangement joins TRBV6-5 to TRBJ1-1; D is unresolved. Germline V gives CDR1 MNHEY, CDR2 SVGAGI. Trimming left V 8 bases short and J 5 bases short, with 9 bases between. CDR3 length equals 11 residues. The CDR3 spells CASSWGTEAFF. DNA for the CDR3: TGTGCCAGCTCATGGGGTACTGAAGCTTTCTTT.

The V and J genes are TRBV10-3 and TRBJ1-1; possible D gene TRBD1, 5 bases. The germline V gene has CDR1 ENHRY and CDR2 SYGVKD. The CDR3 totals 13 residues. The V gene lost 6 bases and the J gene lost 0 bases, with 8 bases spanning the gap. Written as DNA, the CDR3 is TGTGCCATCAGGGGAGGGGTGAACACTGAAGCTTTCTTT. Its protein is CAIRGGVNTEAFF.

This rearrangement joins TRBV30 to TRBJ2-1; D is unclear. The CDR3 has 14 residues. The germline V and J ends were trimmed by 4 bases and 2 bases, with 12 bases remaining between them. Germline V gene lookup returns CDR1 GTSNPN and CDR2 SVGIG (reference sequence). In DNA, the CDR3 is TGTGCCTGGACGCCCCCGGATGCCTACAATGAGCAGTTCTTC. This translates into CAWTPPDAYNEQFF.

The chain links TRBV10-3 to TRBJ2-7; D ambiguous. CDR1 ENHRY and CDR2 SYGVKD come from the germline V gene. With 0 bases removed from V and 2 bases from J, the gap between germline ends came to 8 bases. CDR3 length: 14 residues. CDR3 loop: CAISESPGTYEQYF. CDR3 DNA sequence: TGTGCCATCAGTGAGTCGCCAGGAACCTACGAGCAGTACTTC.

The chain joins TRBV11-1 to TRBJ2-7; D remains ambiguous. Trimming cost V 5 bases and J 7 bases, with 21 bases left between them. CDR1 is SGHAT, CDR2 FQDESV, per germline (reference sequence). The CDR3 covers 15 residues. The CDR3, as DNA: TGTGCCAGCAGCGATCGGAACCCTCTTATGGGAGAGCAGTACTTC. Protein: CASSDRNPLMGEQYF.

The rearrangement uses TRBV13 and TRBJ2-7; 10 bases map to TRBD2. Losses at the gene ends were 2 bases for V and 5 bases for J; bases not matched to a gene: 9. The CDR3 is 16 residues long. CDR1 and CDR2 (germline): PRHDT, FYEKMQ (reference sequence). This CDR3 is CASSLLRTSGRNEQYF. The DNA for the CDR3 is TGTGCCAGCAGCTTACTCCGGACTAGCGGAAGAAACGAGCAGTACTTC.

V usage is TRBV14 and J usage is TRBJ2-3; 14 bases match TRBD2. Trimming removed 3 bases from V and 4 bases from J; junction bases left unmatched: 0. The CDR3 length is 15 residues. Germline CDR1 is SGHDN and CDR2 is FVKESK. The CDR3 here is CASSQTSGGADTQYF. CDR3 in DNA: TGTGCCAGCAGCCAGACTAGCGGGGGGGCAGATACGCAGTATTTT.

The gene calls are TRBV9 and TRBJ1-1, with unresolved D. The germline V gene encodes CDR1 SGDLS and CDR2 YYNGEE. CDR3 length equals 15 residues. The V and J ends lost 4 bases and 6 bases respectively, with 19 bases between them. CDR3 in amino acids: CASSKRGFEEAEAFF. CDR3 DNA sequence: TGTGCCAGCAGCAAAAGAGGGTTTGAGGAGGCTGAAGCTTTCTTT.

In this sample, this clone turned up a few times. The chain links TRBV6-4 to TRBJ2-2; 8 nucleotides align to TRBD2. Trimming took 3 bases from V and 3 from J; bases not matched to a gene: 0. Germline V gene lookup returns CDR1 MRHNA and CDR2 SNTAGT. The CDR3 runs to 14 residues. CDR3 region: CASSEAGDTGELFF. Written as DNA, the CDR3 is TGTGCCAGCAGTGAAGCGGGAGACACCGGGGAGCTGTTTTTT.

V and J are TRBV5-8 and TRBJ2-5; no clear D. The CDR3 has 10 amino acids. V lost 2 bases and J lost 5, with 1 base in between. From germline, CDR1 is SGHTS and CDR2 YDEGEE. The CDR3 sequence: CASSFETQYF. The CDR3 nucleotides are TGTGCCAGCAGCTTCGAGACCCAGTACTTC.

The chain recombines TRBV5-4 with TRBJ2-7; 9 positions agree with TRBD2. Germline trimming cut 4 bases from V and 0 bases from J; bases unmatched to any gene: 5. The CDR3 consists of 15 residues. CDR1 SGHNT and CDR2 YYREEE come from the germline V gene (reference sequence). CDR3 region: CASSPGLAYSYEQYF. CDR3 bases: TGTGCCAGCAGCCCCGGACTAGCGTACTCCTACGAGCAGTACTTC.

This clone occurred once. V and J are TRBV11-3 and TRBJ2-5, with 8 bases lining up with TRBD1. The better agreement between TRBJ2-7 and the DNA end casts doubt on the J call. The CDR3 runs to 14 residues. CDR1 and CDR2 (germline): SGHNT, YENEEA. The CDR3 coding sequence is TGTGCCAGCAGCCCGACAGGGGATTCCTACGAGCAGTACTTC. Encoded protein: CASSPTGDSYEQYF.

This rearrangement joins TRBV19 to TRBJ1-4, with no clear D. Germline V gene lookup returns CDR1 LNHDA and CDR2 SQIVND (reference sequence). V lost 4 bases to trimming and J lost 0 bases, with 9 bases between them. The CDR3 covers 15 residues. The CDR3, as DNA: TGTGCCAGTAGTAGGGTAGACGCAACTAATGAAAAACTGTTTTTT. Translated, it gives CASSRVDATNEKLFF. The full variable domain, with the rest looked up from reference TRBV19 and TRBJ1-4, is DGGITQSPKYLFRKEGQNVTLSCEQNLNHDAMYWYRQDPGQGLRLIYYSQIVNDFQKGDIAEGYSVSREKKESFPLTVTSAQKNPTAFYLCASSRVDATNEKLFFGSGTQLSVL.

The chain couples TRBV23-1 to TRBJ2-3; a weak D match, TRBD2 (5 bases). TRBV23-1 is an open reading frame whose function is uncertain. CDR3 length equals 17 residues. The V end lost 0 bases, the J end lost 2 bases, and 15 bases lay between the germline ends. The CDR3 is CASSQSASGDSTDTQYF. CDR3 in DNA: TGCGCCAGCAGTCAATCGGCCAGCGGAGACTCCACAGATACGCAGTATTTT.

This rearrangement joins TRBV7-3 to TRBJ1-2; D may be TRBD1 (5 bases). This CDR3 has 14 amino acids. Germline V lookup: CDR1 SGHTA, CDR2 FQGTGA. V dropped 5 bases and J dropped 7 bases, with 17 bases sitting between them. The CDR3 protein is CASSPMLGDAGYTF. DNA of the CDR3: TGTGCCAGCAGCCCTATGTTGGGGGACGCTGGCTACACCTTC. The full variable domain, with the rest looked up from reference TRBV7-3 and TRBJ1-2, is GAGVSQTPSNKVTEKGKYVELRCDPISGHTALYWYRQSLGQGPEFLIYFQGTGAADDSGLPNDRFFAVRPEGSVSTLKIQRTERGDSAVYLCASSPMLGDAGYTFGSGTRLTVV.

The chain links TRBV5-5 to TRBJ1-6; 10 bases are shared with TRBD1. V lost 4 bases to trimming and J lost 1 base; unmatched junction nucleotides: 5. CDR1 is SGHKS and CDR2 is YYEKEE in the germline V gene (reference sequence). The CDR3 sequence is 17 residues long. CDR3 sequence: CASSQRQGASYNSPLHF. The CDR3 DNA is TGTGCCAGCAGCCAGCGACAGGGGGCGTCCTATAATTCACCCCTCCACTTT. Drawing the rest from reference TRBV5-5 and TRBJ1-6, the complete variable domain is DAGVTQSPTHLIKTRGQQVTLRCSPISGHKSVSWYQQVLGQGPQFIFQYYEKEERGRGNFPDRFSARQFPNYSSELNVNALLLGDSALYLCASSQRQGASYNSPLHFGNGTRLTVT.

This clone was picked up one time. V and J are TRBV29-1 and TRBJ1-1, with D perhaps TRBD1 (5 bases). This CDR3 comprises 11 residues. Germline-derived CDR1 and CDR2 are SQVTM and ANQGSEA. V lost 5 bases, J lost 6 bases, and 10 bases lay in between. As DNA, the CDR3 is TGCAGCGTTCTGACAGCTTCTGAAGCTTTCTTT. Translation: CSVLTASEAFF.